The 22 T cell receptor beta chains below all came from one sample that was sequenced in a study of T-cell memory formation after mild COVID-19. TCRdb reanalysed the 5' RACE reads using MiXCR and keeps one entry per CDR3 protein. The data hold about 340,000 distinct CDR3 sequences, with around 13% observed a single time. The sequenced sample was PBMCs or a T cell subset sorted from them (not recorded which). The receptors derive from a man in his late teens or twenties who had mild COVID-19 (a few samples of this study predate the infection). Cell type and time point are not known.

In its sample, this clonotype was seen a few times. The chain carries TRBV20-1 and TRBJ1-1; the D is unclear. CDR3 length: 13 amino acids. Trimming took off 3 bases at V and 0 bases at J, with 8 bases between the two ends. The germline gives CDR1 DFQATT, CDR2 SNEGSKA (reference sequence). In DNA, the CDR3 is TGCAGTGCTAGGTCCGGTATGAACACTGAAGCTTTCTTT. Its translation is CSARSGMNTEAFF.

In this sample, this clonotype turned up a few times. The chain uses TRBV15 and TRBJ1-4, with 7 bases aligning to TRBD1. The V and J ends lost 3 bases and 0 bases, in that order; junction bases with no gene match: 13. Germline CDR1 and CDR2: LNHNV and YYDKDF (reference sequence). The CDR3 has 19 residues. This chain's CDR3 is CATSSGSLDRDATNEKLFF. In DNA, the CDR3 is TGTGCCACCAGCAGCGGGTCTCTTGACAGGGACGCAACTAATGAAAAACTGTTTTTT.

The rearrangement uses TRBV6-5 and TRBJ2-1; TRBD2 matches at 8 bases. Germline V gives CDR1 MNHEY, CDR2 SVGAGI. The ends lost 4 bases at V and 4 bases at J; junction bases unmatched: 9. The CDR3 has 16 residues. DNA of the CDR3: TGTGCCAGCAGTTCGCCATCTAGCGGGCTTTACAATGAGCAGTTCTTC. This translates into CASSSPSSGLYNEQFF.

The gene calls are TRBV7-3 and TRBJ2-5; the match to TRBD1 covers 7 bases. Per germline, CDR1 SGHTA and CDR2 FQGTGA. V was pared by 4 bases and J by 2 bases, with 7 bases of the junction left unmatched. CDR3 size: 15 residues. The CDR3 DNA reads as TGTGCCAGCAGCTACTCAGGGGGATGGCAAGAGACCCAGTACTTC. Its protein product is CASSYSGGWQETQYF.

A few counts support this clonotype. The rearrangement links TRBV18 to TRBJ1-6, with D perhaps matching TRBD1 (5 bases). Germline V lookup: CDR1 KGHSH, CDR2 LQKENI. The germline V and J ends were trimmed by 1 base and 7 bases, with 11 bases remaining between them. There are 15 residues in the CDR3. The CDR3 coding sequence is TGTGCCAGCTCACCACAGGGGCCTGGGAATTCACCCCTCCACTTT. Amino acids: CASSPQGPGNSPLHF. Full variable domain (remainder filled in from reference TRBV18 and TRBJ1-6): NAGVMQNPRHLVRRRGQEARLRCSPMKGHSHVYWYRQLPEEGLKFMVYLQKENIIDESGMPKERFSAEFPKEGPSILRIQQVVRGDSAAYFCASSPQGPGNSPLHFGNGTRLTVT.

This clonotype occurred once. CDR3 in DNA: TGTGCCTGGAGTAATAATTACGAGCAGTACTTC. This sequence encodes CAWSNNYEQYF. The chain links TRBV30 to TRBJ2-7; D ambiguous. V was pared by 2 bases and J by 4 bases, with 6 bases between. Germline V gene lookup returns CDR1 GTSNPN and CDR2 SVGIG (reference sequence). The CDR3 contains 11 residues.

This clonotype was counted only a few times. The V gene is TRBV5-1, the J gene TRBJ2-1; 8 bases match TRBD1. Unmatched junction bases numbered 5, after V lost 0 bases and J lost 6 bases. This CDR3 has 15 amino acids. Germline CDR1 reads SGHRS; CDR2 reads YFSETQ. The CDR3 loop is CASSLGQGAANEQFF. CDR3 in DNA: TGCGCCAGCAGCTTGGGGCAGGGGGCGGCCAATGAGCAGTTCTTC.

In its sample, this clonotype was seen a few times. V and J are TRBV27 and TRBJ1-2, with D tentatively TRBD1 (5 bases). Trimming removed 6 bases at V and 0 bases at J, with 14 bases between. This CDR3 is 15 amino acids long. Germline values: CDR1 MNHEY, CDR2 SMNVEV (reference sequence). Here the CDR3 DNA reads TGTGCCAGCAGCCTAAGGTGGGACGCTAACTATGGCTACACCTTC. Its translation: CASSLRWDANYGYTF.

The chain joins TRBV6-2 or TRBV6-3 to TRBJ1-1; D is unresolved. CDR1 is MNHEY and CDR2 is SVGEGT in the germline V gene. CDR3 length: 13 amino acids. V lost 6 bases, J lost 5 bases, and 13 bases lay in between. The DNA of the CDR3 is TGTGCCAGCAGCCCAGTGGCGGTAACTGAAGCTTTCTTT. Protein sequence: CASSPVAVTEAFF.

This clonotype showed up just a few times. The gene calls are TRBV7-9 and TRBJ2-2; unclear D gene. CDR1 and CDR2 (germline): SEHNR, FQNEAQ (reference sequence). The CDR3 runs to 13 residues. V was pared by 5 bases and J by 5 bases, with 9 bases between. Here the CDR3 reads CASSIQETGELFF. DNA of the CDR3: TGTGCCAGCAGCATCCAAGAGACCGGGGAGCTGTTTTTT. The full variable domain, its missing parts supplied by reference TRBV7-9 and TRBJ2-2, is DTGVSQNPRHKITKRGQNVTFRCDPISEHNRLYWYRQTLGQGPEFLTYFQNEAQLEKSRLLSDRFSAERPKGSFSTLEIQRTEQGDSAMYLCASSIQETGELFFGEGSRLTVL.

There are a few counts of this clonotype. The CDR3 protein is CASSPSGTGFTEAFF. In nucleotides, the CDR3 is TGTGCCAGCAGCCCCTCCGGGACAGGGTTCACTGAAGCTTTCTTT. The rearrangement links TRBV5-6 to TRBJ1-1, with 9 positions matching TRBD1. The CDR3 runs to 15 residues. Germline CDR1 reads SGHDT; CDR2 reads YYEEEE. V lost 4 bases, J lost 4 bases, and 8 bases stayed unmatched. Looking up the rest from reference TRBV5-6 and TRBJ1-1 gives the full variable domain: DAGVTQSPTHLIKTRGQQVTLRCSPKSGHDTVSWYQQALGQGPQFIFQYYEEEERQRGNFPDRFSGHQFPNYSSELNVNALLLGDSALYLCASSPSGTGFTEAFFGQGTRLTVV.

This clonotype turned up a few times. The chain joins TRBV5-6 to TRBJ1-4, with 8 positions matching TRBD1. Germline CDR1 SGHDT, CDR2 YYEEEE. The V segment lost 2 bases and the J segment 4 bases; nucleotides outside the gene matches: 4. The CDR3 spans 15 residues. This CDR3 reads CASSFRDRLNEKLFF. CDR3 DNA sequence: TGTGCCAGCAGCTTCCGGGACAGGCTTAATGAAAAACTGTTTTTT. The variable domain in full, completed from reference TRBV5-6 and TRBJ1-4, reads DAGVTQSPTHLIKTRGQQVTLRCSPKSGHDTVSWYQQALGQGPQFIFQYYEEEERQRGNFPDRFSGHQFPNYSSELNVNALLLGDSALYLCASSFRDRLNEKLFFGSGTQLSVL.

The CDR3, as DNA: TGCGCCAGCAGCCAGGAAGGGGGTCTGAGTACCGGGGAGCTGTTTTTT. Amino acids: CASSQEGGLSTGELFF. The rearrangement links TRBV4-3 to TRBJ2-2, with D tentatively TRBD1 (6 bases). This CDR3 contains 16 residues. V lost 3 bases and J lost 5, with 16 bases in between. Per germline, CDR1 LGHNA and CDR2 YSLEER.

This chain connects TRBV5-1 to TRBJ1-3; maybe TRBD1 (6 bases). The germline CDR1 and CDR2 sequences are SGHRS and YFSETQ. This CDR3 region has 14 residues. Trimming pared 5 bases from V and 0 bases from J, leaving 9 bases between. CDR3 coding DNA: TGCGCCAGCAGTGCAGGGGCCTCTGGAAACACCATATATTTT. Encoded protein: CASSAGASGNTIYF.

This clonotype occurred a few times. The chain combines TRBV6-6 with TRBJ1-4, with D possibly being TRBD1 (5 bases). V shed 6 bases and J shed 8 bases, with 16 bases lying between them. Germline CDR1 and CDR2: MNHNY and SVGAGI (reference sequence). The length of the CDR3 is 14 residues. The CDR3 bases are TGTGCCAGCAGGCATTCACAGGAGGGGGAAAAACTGTTTTTT. This codes for CASRHSQEGEKLFF.

This clonotype was seen a few times. The rearrangement uses TRBV28 and TRBJ1-1; D call uncertain. Germline CDR1 reads MDHEN; CDR2 reads SYDVKM. V was pared by 3 bases and J by 2 bases, with 10 bases between. The CDR3 spans 14 residues. Here the CDR3 reads CASSLGISNTEAFF. The CDR3 DNA reads as TGTGCCAGCAGTTTGGGCATTTCAAACACTGAAGCTTTCTTT.

This clonotype has a handful of counts. The chain has TRBV20-1 and TRBJ2-3, with 7 bases lining up with TRBD2. Germline CDR1 DFQATT, CDR2 SNEGSKA (reference sequence). CDR3 length: 13 residues. Trimming cost V 6 bases and J 1 base; bases outside gene matches: 4. CDR3 region: CSALGGGTDTQYF. In DNA form, the CDR3 reads TGCAGTGCCCTTGGGGGGGGCACAGATACGCAGTATTTT.

This clonotype was recorded many times. CDR3 coding DNA: TGTGCCAGCAGCTTAGCGTTCCGGGGCGAGGATGGCTACACCTTC. Amino acids: CASSLAFRGEDGYTF. The rearrangement uses TRBV7-2 and TRBJ1-2, with a possible D match to TRBD1 (5 bases). CDR1 SGHTA and CDR2 FQGNSA come from the germline V gene. V lost 0 bases and J 6 bases, leaving 14 bases between the germline ends. This CDR3 spans 15 amino acids. Full variable domain (remainder filled in from reference TRBV7-2 and TRBJ1-2): GAGVSQSPSNKVTEKGKDVELRCDPISGHTALYWYRQSLGQGLEFLIYFQGNSAPDKSGLPSDRFSAERTGGSVSTLTIQRTQQEDSAVYLCASSLAFRGEDGYTFGSGTRLTVV.

This rearrangement joins TRBV7-8 to TRBJ1-1, with 7 bases that match TRBD1. J was trimmed by 1 base and V by 5 bases; bases with no gene match: 4. From germline, CDR1 is SGHVS and CDR2 FQNEAQ. The CDR3 is 14 amino acids. CDR3 protein: CASSQDRPNTEAFF. The CDR3 DNA reads TGTGCCAGCAGCCAGGACAGGCCGAACACTGAAGCTTTCTTT.

The rearrangement joins TRBV6-1 to TRBJ2-7; 10 bases map to TRBD1. J gave up 9 bases and V 5 bases, and 7 bases lay outside the gene matches. The length of the CDR3 is 13 residues. The germline gives CDR1 MNHNS, CDR2 SASEGT. The CDR3 DNA is TGTGCCAGCAGTCCCCCGGACAGGGGGGGGCAGTACGTC. It translates to CASSPPDRGGQYV.

V and J are TRBV4-2 and TRBJ1-1, with 9 nucleotides matching TRBD1. With 1 base clipped from V and 4 bases from J, the junction kept 4 bases outside the gene matches. Germline CDR1 reads LGHNA; CDR2 reads YNFKEQ. CDR3 size: 15 residues. In DNA form, the CDR3 reads TGTGCCAGCAGCCAAGCGGGACAGGGAACCACTGAAGCTTTCTTT. Its protein is CASSQAGQGTTEAFF.

This clonotype came up a few times. The genes are TRBV6-5 and TRBJ2-2; no firm D call. Trimming took off 2 bases at V and 3 bases at J, with 7 bases between the two ends. CDR3 length: 14 residues. From germline, CDR1 is MNHEY and CDR2 SVGAGI. Written as DNA, the CDR3 is TGTGCCAGCAGTTACCTGGTCGACACCGGGGAGCTGTTTTTT. It codes for CASSYLVDTGELFF.